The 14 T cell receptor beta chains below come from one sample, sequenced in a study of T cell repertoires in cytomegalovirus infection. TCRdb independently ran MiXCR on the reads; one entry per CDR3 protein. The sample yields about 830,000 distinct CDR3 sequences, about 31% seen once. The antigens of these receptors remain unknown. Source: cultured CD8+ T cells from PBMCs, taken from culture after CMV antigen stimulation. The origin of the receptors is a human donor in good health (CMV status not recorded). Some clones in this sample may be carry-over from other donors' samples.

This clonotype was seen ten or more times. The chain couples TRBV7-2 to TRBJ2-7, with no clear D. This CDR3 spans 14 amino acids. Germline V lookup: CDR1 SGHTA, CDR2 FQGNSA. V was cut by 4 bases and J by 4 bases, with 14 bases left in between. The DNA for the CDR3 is TGTGCCAGCAGCTCCCCGGGTGTTCCATACGAGCAGTACGTC. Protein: CASSSPGVPYEQYV.

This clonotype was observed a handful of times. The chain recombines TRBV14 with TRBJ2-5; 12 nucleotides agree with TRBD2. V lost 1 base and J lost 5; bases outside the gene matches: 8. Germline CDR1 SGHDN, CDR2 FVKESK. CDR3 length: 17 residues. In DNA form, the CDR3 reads TGTGCCAGCAGCCAAGTGACTAGCGGGGGCCACGGGGAGACCCAGTACTTC. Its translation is CASSQVTSGGHGETQYF.

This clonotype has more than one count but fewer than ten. The CDR3 protein is CASRVTGGTRNHEQFF. CDR3 bases: TGTGCCAGCAGGGTAACAGGGGGTACGCGCAACCATGAGCAGTTCTTC. This chain links TRBV3-1 with TRBJ2-1, with 8 bases fitting TRBD1. The V gene end was trimmed by 6 bases and the J gene end by 8 bases; junction bases not matched to a gene: 15. Germline V gives CDR1 LGHDT, CDR2 YNNKEL (reference sequence). This CDR3 is built from 16 residues.

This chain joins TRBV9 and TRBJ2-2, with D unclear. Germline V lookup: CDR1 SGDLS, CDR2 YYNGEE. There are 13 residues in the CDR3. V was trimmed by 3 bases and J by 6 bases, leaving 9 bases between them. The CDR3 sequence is CASSAVGPGELFF. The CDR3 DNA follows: TGTGCCAGCAGCGCCGTAGGACCCGGGGAGCTGTTTTTT. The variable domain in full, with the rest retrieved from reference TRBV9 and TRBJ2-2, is DSGVTQTPKHLITATGQRVTLRCSPRSGDLSVYWYQQSLDQGLQFLIQYYNGEERAKGNILERFSAQQFPDLHSELNLSSLELGDSALYFCASSAVGPGELFFGEGSRLTVL.

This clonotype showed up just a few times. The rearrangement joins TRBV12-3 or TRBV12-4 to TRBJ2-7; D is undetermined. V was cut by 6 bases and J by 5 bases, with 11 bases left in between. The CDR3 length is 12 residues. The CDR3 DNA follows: TGTGCCAGCAGCGCCCCCACCCACGAGCAGTACTTC. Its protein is CASSAPTHEQYF.

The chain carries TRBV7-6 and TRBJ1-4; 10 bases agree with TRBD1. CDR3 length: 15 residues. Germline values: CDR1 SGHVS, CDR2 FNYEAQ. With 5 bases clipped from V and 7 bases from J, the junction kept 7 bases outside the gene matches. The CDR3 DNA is TGTGCCAGCAGCGGGGGGGACAGGGGTCGTGAAAAACTGTTTTTT. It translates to CASSGGDRGREKLFF.

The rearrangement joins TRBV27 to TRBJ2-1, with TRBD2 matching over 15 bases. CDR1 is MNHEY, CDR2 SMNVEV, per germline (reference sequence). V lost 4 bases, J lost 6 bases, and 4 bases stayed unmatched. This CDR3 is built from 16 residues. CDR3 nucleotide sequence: TGTGCCAGCAGTTCCCGGGGACTAGCGGGGGGCAATGAGCAGTTCTTC. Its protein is CASSSRGLAGGNEQFF.

CDR3 in amino acids: CATSEELGYEQYV. In DNA form, the CDR3 reads TGTGCCACCTCCGAGGAATTAGGGTACGAGCAGTACGTC. The J gene is TRBJ2-7, the V gene TRBV15; D gene ambiguous. The CDR3 loop spans 13 amino acids. Germline values: CDR1 LNHNV, CDR2 YYDKDF (reference sequence). Trimming pared 8 bases from V and 4 bases from J, leaving 15 bases between.

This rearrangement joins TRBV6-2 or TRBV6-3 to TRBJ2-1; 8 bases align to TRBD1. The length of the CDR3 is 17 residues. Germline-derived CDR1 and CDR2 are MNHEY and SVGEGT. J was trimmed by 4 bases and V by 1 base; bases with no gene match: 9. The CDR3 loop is CASSYFTGQGAYNEQFF. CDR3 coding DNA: TGTGCCAGCAGTTACTTCACTGGGCAGGGGGCTTACAATGAGCAGTTCTTC.

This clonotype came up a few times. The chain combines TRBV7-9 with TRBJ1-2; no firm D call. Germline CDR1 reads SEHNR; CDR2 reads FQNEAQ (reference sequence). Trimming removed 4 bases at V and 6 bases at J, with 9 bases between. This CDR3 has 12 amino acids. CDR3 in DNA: TGTGCCAGCAGCTCGGCCAGTGATGGCTACACCTTC. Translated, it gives CASSSASDGYTF.

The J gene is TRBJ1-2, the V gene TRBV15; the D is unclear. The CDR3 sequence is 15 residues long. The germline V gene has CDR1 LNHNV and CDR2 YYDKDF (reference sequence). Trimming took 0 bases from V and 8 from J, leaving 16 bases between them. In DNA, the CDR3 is TGTGCCACCAGCAGAGATCGGTCGGCTCCATTGGGCTACACCTTC. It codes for CATSRDRSAPLGYTF.

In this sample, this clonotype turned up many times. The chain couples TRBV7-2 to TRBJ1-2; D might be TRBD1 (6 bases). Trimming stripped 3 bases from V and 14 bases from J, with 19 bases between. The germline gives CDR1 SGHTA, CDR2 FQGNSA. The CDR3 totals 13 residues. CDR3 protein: CASSLGGLPSETF. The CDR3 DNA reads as TGTGCCAGCAGCTTGGGGGGGCTCCCCTCGGAGACCTTC.

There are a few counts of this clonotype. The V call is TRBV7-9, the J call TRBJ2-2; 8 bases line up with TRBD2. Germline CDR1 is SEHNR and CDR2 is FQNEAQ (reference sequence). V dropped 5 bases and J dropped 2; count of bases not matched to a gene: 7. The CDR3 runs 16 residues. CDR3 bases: TGTGCCAGCAGCCCGAGCGGGGGTCTTAACACCGGGGAGCTGTTTTTT. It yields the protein CASSPSGGLNTGELFF.

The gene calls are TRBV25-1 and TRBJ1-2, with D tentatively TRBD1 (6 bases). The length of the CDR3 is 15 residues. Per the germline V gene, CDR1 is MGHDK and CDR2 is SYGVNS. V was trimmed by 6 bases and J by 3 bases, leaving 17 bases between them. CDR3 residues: CASSLGGSLHYGYTF. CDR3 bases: TGTGCCAGCAGCCTGGGGGGCTCCCTCCACTATGGCTACACCTTC.